The rows below give T cell receptor beta chains drawn from one sample of a study of blood T cell repertoires in COVID-19. Assay used: immunoSEQ multiplex PCR; TCRdb lists only in-frame clones, some missing. Among about 110,000 clones, roughly 84% were seen once, and the ten largest hold around 0.77%. What was sequenced was peripheral blood. Source of these receptors: a woman between 65 and 79 years old with acute or convalescent COVID-19. The CDR3 runs from the conserved cysteine through the conserved F or W. D genes are given only for firm matches. Where a row states a size, it is once, few, many or the class of an expanded clone; other rows omit it.

V	size	D	J	length	DNA	CDR3
TRBV9	-	-	TRBJ1-1	13	TGTGCCAGCAGCGTAGGTGGCCTCACTGAAGCTTTCTTT	CASSVGGLTEAFF
TRBV5-1	-	TRBD2	TRBJ2-1	16	TGCGCCAGCAGCGGACTAGCGGGGGGTTCCTACAATGAGCAGTTCTTC	CASSGLAGGSYNEQFF
TRBV7-2	-	-	TRBJ1-1	15	TGTGCCAGCAGCTTAGTGGGCGGGGGAAACACTGAAGCTTTCTTT	CASSLVGGGNTEAFF
TRBV5-4	-	-	TRBJ2-2	14	TGTGCCAGCAGCTTACTAGACTACACCGGGGAGCTGTTTTTT	CASSLLDYTGELFF
TRBV7-9	-	TRBD1	TRBJ1-1	11	TGTGCCAGCAGACCAGAGGGGGCAGCTTTCTTT	CASRPEGAAFF
TRBV19	-	TRBD2	TRBJ2-5	15	TGTGCCAGTAGTTCCCGGGAGGGTTACCAAGAGACCCAGTACTTC	CASSSREGYQETQYF
TRBV6-5	-	-	TRBJ1-1	14	TGTGCCAGCAGTTCATCATGGGGCTCCCTGGGGGCTTTCTTT	CASSSSWGSLGAFF
TRBV1	few	-	TRBJ1-4	16	TGCACCAGCAGTTATGACAGGGAGGTAACTAATGAAAAACTGTTTTTT	CTSSYDREVTNEKLFF
TRBV2	-	-	TRBJ1-1	14	TGTGCCAGCAGTGAATTTGCGGGCAACACTGAAGCTTTCTTT	CASSEFAGNTEAFF
TRBV12-3/TRBV12-4	-	-	TRBJ1-1	13	TGTGCCAGCAGCCTCAGGGGAATCACTGAAGCTTTCTTT	CASSLRGITEAFF
TRBV7-9	-	TRBD1	TRBJ2-7	15	TGTGCCAGCAGCTTTGGACAGGTCCATACCTACGAGCAGTACTTC	CASSFGQVHTYEQYF
TRBV9	-	-	TRBJ2-2	15	TGTGCCAGCAGCCCCCTAGCAGCGAACACCGGGGAGCTGTTTTTT	CASSPLAANTGELFF
TRBV6-2/TRBV6-3	few	TRBD1	TRBJ1-1	15	TGTGCCAGCAGTTCGGGACAGGGGATGGCAAGTGAAGCTTTCTTT	CASSSGQGMASEAFF
TRBV7-6	-	TRBD1	TRBJ2-3	15	TGTGCCAGCAGCAGGACAGGGGTTCCCACAGATACGCAGTATTTT	CASSRTGVPTDTQYF
TRBV7-6	few	TRBD2	TRBJ2-7	17	TGTGCCAGCGGCCTGGGATCCGGGGCTAGCGGGTCATACGAGCAGTACTTC	CASGLGSGASGSYEQYF
TRBV6-1	-	TRBD1	TRBJ1-5	16	TGTGCCAGCAGTGAAGAGGTCGGCAGGGGGAATCAGCCCCAGCATTTT	CASSEEVGRGNQPQHF
TRBV5-5	-	TRBD1	TRBJ2-2	15	TGTGCCAGCAGCTTTCCAGGGGGCAGCACCGGGGAGCTGTTTTTT	CASSFPGGSTGELFF
TRBV11-2	few	TRBD1	TRBJ1-6	15	TGTGCCAGCAGCCGGACAGGGCTCTATAATTCACCCCTCCACTTT	CASSRTGLYNSPLHF
TRBV10-2	-	TRBD1	TRBJ2-2	16	TGCGCCAGCAGCGAACTGGACAGGACGAACACCGGGGAGCTGTTTTTT	CASSELDRTNTGELFF
TRBV10-1	-	TRBD2	TRBJ2-3	13	TGCGCCAGCAGTCGGGACTACACAGATACGCAGTATTTT	CASSRDYTDTQYF
TRBV7-8	-	TRBD2	TRBJ2-1	15	TGTGCCAGCAGCCCTAGCGGCAGCTCCTACAATGAGCAGTTCTTC	CASSPSGSSYNEQFF
TRBV28	-	-	TRBJ1-1	11	TGTGCCACCCGTATGAACACTGAAGCTTTCTTT	CATRMNTEAFF
TRBV10-1	-	-	TRBJ2-3	14	TGCGCCAGCAGTGAGTCCGGGGGCACAGATACGCAGTATTTT	CASSESGGTDTQYF
TRBV30	-	-	TRBJ1-5	17	TGTGCCTCCTACTGGGCCGTCGAACTCACCAGCAATCAGCCCCAGCATTTT	CASYWAVELTSNQPQHF
TRBV5-6	-	TRBD1	TRBJ2-2	15	TGTGCCAGCAGCTCTAGCAGGGGGCGCGACGGGGAGCTGTTTTTT	CASSSSRGRDGELFF
TRBV19	once	TRBD1	TRBJ1-5	14	TGTGCCAGTAGTATTAGGCAGGGGGTAGTGCCCCAGCATTTT	CASSIRQGVVPQHF
TRBV21-1	-	-	TRBJ1-1	15	TGTGCCAGCAGCGCGGGGACAGCCCTGAACACTGAAGCTTTCTTT	CASSAGTALNTEAFF
TRBV7-2	-	TRBD2	TRBJ2-7	15	TGTGCCAGCAGCTTAGAAGCGGGGGCTTCCTACGAGCAGTACTTC	CASSLEAGASYEQYF
TRBV29-1	-	-	TRBJ2-7	12	TGCAGCGTCTTTGGGGCTTCCTACGAGCAGTACTTC	CSVFGASYEQYF